Listed below are T cell receptor beta chains from one sample, sequenced in a study of T cell responses to AZD1222 COVID-19 vaccine. TCRdb keeps only in-frame clones here, not all; method: immunoSEQ multiplex PCR. The data hold about 130,000 clones, with over 75% observed a single time. The material was peripheral blood, obtained on day 0 of AZD1222 vaccination. The receptor source for this set is an adult in good health. CDR3s include the opening cysteine and the closing phenylalanine or tryptophan.

V gene	J gene	CDR3 protein
TRBV14	TRBJ1-2	CASSQDYSYGYTF
TRBV27	TRBJ2-2	CASSLSLPQVAGELFF
TRBV5-1	TRBJ1-1	CASSPGGGQRDFF
TRBV6-2/TRBV6-3	TRBJ2-1	CASSYSTASGGGYNEQFF
TRBV7-2	TRBJ2-5	CASSLGSTGVEKETQYF
TRBV4-2	TRBJ1-1	CASSPRFGGNTEAFF
TRBV5-1	TRBJ2-7	CASSLELGSYEQYF
TRBV12-3/TRBV12-4	TRBJ1-1	CASSLREGTEAFF
TRBV19	TRBJ2-2	CASSNSGRSNTGELFF
TRBV5-4	TRBJ1-6	CASSLAGQVLHF
TRBV19	TRBJ1-5	CASSPGPDSNQPQHF
TRBV12-5	TRBJ1-4	CASGGDRGEEKLFF
TRBV21-1	TRBJ2-1	CASSKALPGSSYNEQFF
TRBV20-1	TRBJ2-7	CSASWPSGRYEQYF
TRBV5-4	TRBJ2-3	CASRKGSSTDTQYF
TRBV7-2	TRBJ1-6	CASSPRTGNSPLHF
TRBV18	TRBJ2-7	CASSPGTGGAYEQYF
TRBV6-5	TRBJ1-2	CASSYEGRGYTF
TRBV15	TRBJ2-7	CATSRVRSTYEQYF
TRBV9	TRBJ1-1	CASSVELFLDNTEAFF
TRBV5-1	TRBJ1-1	CASSTGRGNTEAFF
TRBV5-1	TRBJ1-1	CASSKNGGTEAFF